This TCR beta chain comes out of a study of blood T cell repertoires in COVID-19. The CDR3 runs 13 residues. The germline gives CDR1 SGHAT, CDR2 FQNNGV. V was trimmed by 5 bases and J by 9 bases, leaving 16 bases between them. Per the original methods: Counts of nucleated cells, estimated from reference gene primer amplification, were obtained. TCRdb keeps only in-frame clones here, not all; method: immunoSEQ multiplex PCR. V, J and clone size were drawn from that table, and D and trimming were deduced from the DNA. The sample has 30,000 to 35,000 clones; approximately 92% are singletons. In this sample, this clone turned up once.

The J gene is TRBJ1-1, the V gene TRBV11-2; the D gene is possibly TRBD1 (6 bases). Sequencing was done on a sample of peripheral blood. The source is a man aged 80 or over with acute or convalescent COVID-19. The CDR3 region has the DNA TGTGCCAGCAGCGTAGCGAGGGGGAGAAAAGCTTTCTTT. This codes for CASSVARGRKAFF.